Sequencing of this TCR beta chain was carried out in a study of blood T cell repertoires in COVID-19. The wider study: Donors in the United States, Italy and Spain gave samples during acute or convalescent COVID-19.

Study processing details: Amplification from reference gene primers served as the basis for estimated nucleated cell counts. This table comes from immunoSEQ multiplex PCR, and its TCRdb copy is limited to in-frame clones, with some not included. That table furnishes V, J and clone size, whereas the DNA furnished D and trimming. The table has about 230,000 clones, 85% to 90% seen once. Seattle patients were enrolled while actively infected and followed longitudinally. The V and J ends lost 3 bases and 3 bases, in that order; junction bases with no gene match: 8. CDR1 and CDR2 (germline): SQVTM, ANQGSEA. This CDR3 contains 15 residues.

The receptor's source is a man aged 50 to 60 with COVID-19, enrolled during active disease. Sequencing was carried out using peripheral blood. The V call is TRBV29-1, the J call TRBJ2-7; 10 bases line up with TRBD2. The CDR3 here is CSVEASGGKNYEQYF. The CDR3 nucleotides are TGCAGCGTTGAGGCTAGCGGGGGAAAAAACTACGAGCAGTACTTC.